The 16 T cell receptor beta chains given below trace back to one sample, sequenced in a study of response to subunit inactivated influenza vaccine. A single record per CDR3 protein comes from TCRdb applying MiXCR to the RT-PCR reads. The profile shows about 650,000 distinct CDR3 sequences, around a sixth of them singletons. Sequencing was performed on PBMCs from blood, taken 11 to 12 days after vaccination. The receptors derive from a man aged 45-65 years who received an inactivated influenza vaccine.

The chain employs TRBV7-8 and TRBJ1-3; D gene ambiguous. The CDR3 loop spans 16 amino acids. CDR1 is SGHVS, CDR2 FQNEAQ, per germline. The V end lost 5 bases, the J end lost 0 bases, and 14 bases lay between the germline ends. The CDR3 reads CASSPIRVSSGNTIYF. CDR3 DNA sequence: TGTGCCAGCAGCCCGATTAGGGTGTCCTCTGGAAACACCATATATTTT.

The chain has TRBV18 and TRBJ2-6; no clear D gene. Germline CDR1 is KGHSH and CDR2 is LQKENI. The CDR3 is made up of 16 amino acids. V lost 4 bases and J 0 bases, leaving 10 bases between the germline ends. In DNA form, the CDR3 reads TGTGCCAGCTCACAACTACAGAGCTCTGGGGCCAACGTCCTGACTTTC. It codes for CASSQLQSSGANVLTF.

The chain has TRBV12-3 or TRBV12-4 and TRBJ2-7; 10 bases fit TRBD2. Trimming removed 1 base from V and 1 base from J; junction bases left unmatched: 7. The CDR3 is 17 amino acids. In DNA form, the CDR3 reads TGTGCCAGCAGTTTAGGGCAGGGACTAGCGACTTCCTACGAGCAGTACTTC. The encoded protein is CASSLGQGLATSYEQYF.

A few counts support this clonotype. The chain is built from TRBV12-3 or TRBV12-4 and TRBJ1-3; no firm D call. Trimming removed 6 bases from V and 2 bases from J, with 14 bases in between. There are 15 residues in the CDR3. This CDR3 is CASSPRLSTGNTIYF. The CDR3 DNA reads as TGTGCCAGCAGCCCCAGGCTCTCTACTGGAAACACCATATATTTT.

This clonotype came up a few times. This chain connects TRBV20-1 to TRBJ2-1, with a weak D call TRBD2 (6 bases). CDR3 size: 12 residues. The germline gives CDR1 DFQATT, CDR2 SNEGSKA (reference sequence). The CDR3 protein is CGGGIRVDEQFF. As DNA, the CDR3 is TGCGGTGGGGGGATTAGGGTGGATGAGCAGTTCTTC.

This chain connects TRBV5-1 to TRBJ2-3; a weak D match, TRBD2 (5 bases). The CDR3 has 15 residues. In germline, CDR1 is SGHRS, CDR2 YFSETQ. Trimming shortened V by 0 bases and J by 4 bases, and 12 bases separated the two germline ends. The CDR3 loop reads CASSLEVGVSDTQYF. CDR3 bases: TGCGCCAGCAGCTTGGAGGTGGGAGTCTCAGATACGCAGTATTTT.

This clonotype occurred a few times. The J gene is TRBJ1-2, the V gene TRBV27; the D is unclear. CDR1 and CDR2 (germline): MNHEY, SMNVEV (reference sequence). Trimming cost V 6 bases and J 0 bases, with 17 bases left between them. CDR3 size: 16 residues. CDR3 region: CASSPLATTPNYGYTF. Here the CDR3 DNA reads TGTGCCAGCAGCCCTCTCGCGACCACGCCTAACTATGGCTACACCTTC.

This clonotype has only a few counts. The V and J genes are TRBV6-6 and TRBJ2-1; 9 bases line up with TRBD1. V gave up 8 bases and J gave up 7 bases; unmatched junction bases: 6. CDR1 and CDR2 (germline): MNHNY, SVGAGI (reference sequence). The CDR3 length is 13 residues. The CDR3: CASVRDRVNEQFF. CDR3 bases: TGTGCCAGCGTCCGGGACAGGGTTAATGAGCAGTTCTTC.

The CDR3 bases are TGCGCCAGCAGCTTGGAAATCGACAGATACACAGATACGCAGTATTTT. This translates into CASSLEIDRYTDTQYF. This chain links TRBV5-1 with TRBJ2-3; possible D gene TRBD1, 5 bases. The V gene's germline CDR1 is SGHRS and CDR2 YFSETQ. This CDR3 is built from 16 residues. The V and J ends lost 0 bases and 2 bases respectively, with 13 bases between them.

The V gene is TRBV4-2, the J gene TRBJ2-5; D ambiguous. The germline V gene has CDR1 LGHNA and CDR2 YNFKEQ. The germline V and J ends were trimmed by 2 bases and 5 bases, with 9 bases remaining between them. This CDR3 contains 13 residues. CDR3 sequence: CASSQSAAETQYF. The CDR3 region has the DNA TGTGCCAGCAGCCAATCGGCTGCGGAGACCCAGTACTTC.

This rearrangement joins TRBV10-3 to TRBJ1-2; 7 bases match TRBD1. Germline CDR1 reads ENHRY; CDR2 reads SYGVKD. V lost 2 bases to trimming and J lost 4 bases; unmatched junction nucleotides: 7. The length of the CDR3 is 15 residues. CDR3 in amino acids: CAISEEFQGGYGYTF. The CDR3 bases are TGTGCCATCAGTGAGGAATTTCAGGGGGGCTATGGCTACACCTTC.

In its sample, this clonotype was seen a few times. The rearrangement links TRBV15 to TRBJ1-2; D is ambiguous. In germline, CDR1 is LNHNV, CDR2 YYDKDF (reference sequence). The CDR3 has 13 residues. Between the trimmed V and J ends, which lost 0 bases and 6 bases, there was a span of 8 bases. The DNA of the CDR3 is TGTGCCACCAGCAGAGATCCCCCTGATGGCTACACCTTC. Translation: CATSRDPPDGYTF.

This clonotype was found a few times. The chain couples TRBV4-2 to TRBJ2-1, with 9 bases matching TRBD1. The CDR3 has 15 amino acids. CDR1 is LGHNA, CDR2 YNFKEQ, per germline. V was clipped by 4 bases and J by 6 bases; unmatched bases: 7. In nucleotides, the CDR3 is TGTGCCAGCAGCCGATCCGGGACAGGGTTCAATGAGCAGTTCTTC. Protein: CASSRSGTGFNEQFF.

The V gene is TRBV6-2 or TRBV6-3, the J gene TRBJ2-2, with 9 bases that match TRBD1. CDR3 length equals 16 residues. The V segment lost 6 bases and the J segment 2 bases; nucleotides outside the gene matches: 7. Germline V gene data show CDR1 as MNHEY and CDR2 as SVGEGT. The CDR3 DNA follows: TGTGCCAGCAGCCGGGACAGGGATTTTAACACCGGGGAGCTGTTTTTT. This encodes CASSRDRDFNTGELFF.

This clonotype was seen at least ten times. V is TRBV2 and J is TRBJ1-1; 9 nucleotides align to TRBD1. CDR3 length equals 16 residues. Germline V gives CDR1 SNHLY, CDR2 FYNNEI. The junction had 16 bases not matched to a gene; V was cut back by 9 bases and J by 5 bases. In DNA, the CDR3 is TGTGCCAGTATAAAGCCGGGACAGGGATCGGGAACTGAAGCTTTCTTT. It translates to CASIKPGQGSGTEAFF.

J is TRBJ2-1 and V is TRBV27; 8 bases are a match to TRBD1. The junction had 4 bases not matched to a gene; V was cut back by 6 bases and J by 9 bases. The CDR3 is 12 residues long. Per germline, CDR1 MNHEY and CDR2 SMNVEV (reference sequence). The CDR3 DNA is TGTGCCAGCAGCCAACAGGGGGGTGAGCAGTTCTTC. Translating gives CASSQQGGEQFF.